This record covers a single T cell receptor beta chain. Its cognate antigen is unknown. TCRdb recomputed calls from the RT-PCR reads with MiXCR, one row per CDR3 protein. Seen here are 750,000 to 850,000 distinct CDR3 sequences, approximately 17% observed once, and the top ten hold about a tenth. The sample is drawn from a study of response to subunit inactivated influenza vaccine. General study findings and limits: After each seasonal influenza vaccination, few new T cells are recruited, the authors suggested.

The sequencing used PBMCs from blood, collected around 5 days after vaccination. The receptor was isolated from a man over 45 who received an inactivated influenza vaccine.

The DNA of the CDR3 is TGTGCCAGCAGTGATCGGCGGTGGATGGGTTGCACCCTCCACTTT. Translation gives CASSDRRWMGCTLHF. This chain connects TRBV6-4 to TRBJ1-6, with D uncertain. Germline CDR1 reads MRHNA; CDR2 reads SNTAGT. CDR3 length: 15 residues. Trimming took off 3 bases at V and 14 bases at J, with 20 bases between the two ends.